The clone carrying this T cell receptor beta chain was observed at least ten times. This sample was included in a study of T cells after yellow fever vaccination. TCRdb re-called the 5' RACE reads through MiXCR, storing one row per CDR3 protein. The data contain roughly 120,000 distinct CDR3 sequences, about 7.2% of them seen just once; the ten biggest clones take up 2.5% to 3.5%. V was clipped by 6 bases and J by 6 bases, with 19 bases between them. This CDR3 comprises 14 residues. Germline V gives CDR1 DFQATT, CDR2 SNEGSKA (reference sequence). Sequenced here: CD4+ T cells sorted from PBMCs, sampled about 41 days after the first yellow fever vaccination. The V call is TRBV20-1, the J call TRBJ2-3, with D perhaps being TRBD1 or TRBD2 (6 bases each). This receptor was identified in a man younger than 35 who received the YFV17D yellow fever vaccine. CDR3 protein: CSAPGGRVRDTQYF. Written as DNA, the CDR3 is TGCAGTGCCCCCGGGGGCAGGGTTCGGGATACGCAGTATTTT.